This TCR beta chain was recovered during a study of cytomegalovirus exposure and HLA in healthy donors. Study-level results: In an earlier analysis, about 90% or about 30%: the productive usage of most TCR beta V segments. Researchers reported from a later analysis that most CMV-associated TCR beta chains appeared HLA-restricted. Exclusion as indistinguishable affected some V segments, including TRBV6-2 and TRBV6-3. As a later analysis revealed, the rate of TCR association differed by HLA locus, with DRB1 most and HLA-C fewest.

PCR involved 60 Vbeta and 13 Jbeta primers. Here immunoSEQ multiplex PCR was the method, and the copy in TCRdb shows in-frame clones only, minus some. The sample holds some 130,000 clones, around three quarters seen once. The CDR3 is 18 amino acids. Comment on this clone: Its cognate antigen is unknown.

Sequenced sample: PBMCs. The chain links TRBV12-1 to TRBJ2-2; the table gives TRBD1 as D, unverified against the DNA. TRBV12-1 is tagged as a pseudogene. The TCR was taken from a man aged 30 to 45 in good health. DNA for the CDR3: TGTGCCAGCAGCCCGCGGGTCAGGGGTGGTGGGGACGGCGGGGAGCTGTTTTTT. Translated, it gives CASSPRVRGGGDGGELFF.